The rows below give T cell receptor beta chains drawn from one sample of a study of response to subunit inactivated influenza vaccine. From the RT-PCR reads, TCRdb called clonotypes with MiXCR, one entry per CDR3 protein. Of around 540,000 distinct CDR3 sequences listed, around 11% are singletons. Sequences were derived from PBMCs from blood, sampled on the day of vaccination. These receptors were taken from a man in his forties or fifties who received an inactivated influenza vaccine. The conserved cysteine and the conserved F or W are not part of the CDR3 here. Fields, in order: V gene, J gene, CDR3 protein.

>TRBV5-1|TRBJ1-2
ASGSGTIYGYT
>TRBV18|TRBJ2-7
ASSNSGGVEQY
>TRBV29-1|TRBJ2-2
SASQDARGELF
>TRBV9|TRBJ2-7
ASSVGTNFYEQY
>TRBV20-1|TRBJ1-1
SSDKGNTEAF
>TRBV28|TRBJ2-1
ASSLTSGSVNEQF
>TRBV11-1|TRBJ2-1
ASSSLTSERNEQF
>TRBV29-1|TRBJ1-2
SVEGGYT
>TRBV4-3|TRBJ1-1
ASSQGIIGTEAF
>TRBV28|TRBJ2-2
ASSLLPGSKLF
>TRBV6-1|TRBJ2-3
ASSEAASGADTQY
>TRBV12-3/TRBV12-4|TRBJ1-2
ASSSNGQGGYGYT
>TRBV7-2|TRBJ2-1
ASSLTGTASYNEQF
>TRBV29-1|TRBJ2-1
SVVGLAGNSYNEQF